This T cell receptor (beta chain) was recorded in a study of T cell clonality in common variable immunodeficiency. The data were produced by immunoSEQ multiplex PCR, yet TCRdb's version contains in-frame clones alone and is incomplete. This repertoire holds fewer than 75,000 clones, and none appear only once. In germline, CDR1 is SEHNR, CDR2 FQNEAQ (reference sequence). V dropped 5 bases and J dropped 6 bases, with 12 bases sitting between them. This CDR3 has 13 residues. Whole-study results and caveats: Authors noted CVID clonality's cause needs subpopulation repertoire sequencing. Fewer deletions and N-nucleotide insertions were reportedly seen in common variable immunodeficiency TCR beta sequences. Shared TCRbeta clones were fewer between CVID subjects than controls.

This clone came up many times. The antigen is unknown. The missing CDR3 end, 3 residues past where the read stops, is filled in from the germline J gene. The origin of this receptor is a person aged 18 to 70 in good health. Material for sequencing was peripheral blood mononuclear cells. The chain combines TRBV7-9 with TRBJ2-3; D unresolved. The CDR3 loop reads CASSPGRSDTQYF. The sequenced part of the CDR3 DNA is TGTGCCAGCAGCCCTGGGCGCTCGGATACG.